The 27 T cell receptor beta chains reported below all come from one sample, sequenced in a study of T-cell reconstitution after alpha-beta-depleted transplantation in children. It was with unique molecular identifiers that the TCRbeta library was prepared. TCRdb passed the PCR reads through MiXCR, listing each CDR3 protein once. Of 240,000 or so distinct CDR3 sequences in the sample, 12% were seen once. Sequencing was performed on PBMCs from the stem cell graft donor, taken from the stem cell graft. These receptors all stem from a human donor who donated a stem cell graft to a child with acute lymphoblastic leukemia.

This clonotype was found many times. The CDR3 sequence: CASSQVGTGYEQYF. In DNA, the CDR3 is TGTGCCAGCAGCCAAGTCGGGACAGGCTACGAGCAGTACTTC. The V and J genes are TRBV4-2 and TRBJ2-7, with 8 bases that match TRBD1. Germline-derived CDR1 and CDR2 are LGHNA and YNFKEQ. The CDR3 runs to 14 residues. V lost 1 base, J lost 3 bases, and 2 bases stayed unmatched.

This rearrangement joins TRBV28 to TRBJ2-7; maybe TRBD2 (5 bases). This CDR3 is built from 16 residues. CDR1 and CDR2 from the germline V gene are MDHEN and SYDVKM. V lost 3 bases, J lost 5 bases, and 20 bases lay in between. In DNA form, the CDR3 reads TGTGCCAGCAGTTTGACCCGAGGGCCAACAAATGACGAGCAGTACTTC. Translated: CASSLTRGPTNDEQYF.

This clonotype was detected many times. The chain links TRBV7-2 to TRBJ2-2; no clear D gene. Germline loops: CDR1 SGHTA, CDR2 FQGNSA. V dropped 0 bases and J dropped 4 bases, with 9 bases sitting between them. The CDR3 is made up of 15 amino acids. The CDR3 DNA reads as TGTGCCAGCAGCTTAGCACGGAGATTCACCGGGGAGCTGTTTTTT. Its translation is CASSLARRFTGELFF.

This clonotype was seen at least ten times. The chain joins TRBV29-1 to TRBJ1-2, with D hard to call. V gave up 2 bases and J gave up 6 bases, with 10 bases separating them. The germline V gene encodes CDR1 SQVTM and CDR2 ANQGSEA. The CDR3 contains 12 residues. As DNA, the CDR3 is TGCAGCGTTGAAATCCGGGAGGATGGCTACACCTTC. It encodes CSVEIREDGYTF.

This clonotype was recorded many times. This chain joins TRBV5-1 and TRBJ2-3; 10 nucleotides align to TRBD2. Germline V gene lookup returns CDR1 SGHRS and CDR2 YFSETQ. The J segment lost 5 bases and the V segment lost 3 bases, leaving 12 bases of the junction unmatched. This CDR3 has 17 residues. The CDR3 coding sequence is TGCGCCAGCAGCTGGGATACTAGCGGGAACCAAAGAGATACGCAGTATTTT. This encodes CASSWDTSGNQRDTQYF.

CDR3 in amino acids: CSARHLEYQETQYF. DNA for the CDR3: TGCAGTGCTAGACACTTAGAGTACCAAGAGACCCAGTACTTC. The chain combines TRBV20-1 with TRBJ2-5, with D unclear. Germline V gives CDR1 DFQATT, CDR2 SNEGSKA (reference sequence). V lost 2 bases and J 0 bases, leaving 10 bases between the germline ends. The CDR3 runs 14 residues.

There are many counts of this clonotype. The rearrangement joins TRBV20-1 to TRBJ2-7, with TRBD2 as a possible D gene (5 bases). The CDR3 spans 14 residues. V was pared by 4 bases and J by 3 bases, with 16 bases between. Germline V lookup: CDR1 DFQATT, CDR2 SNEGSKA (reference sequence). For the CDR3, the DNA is TGCAGTGCTAACCCCAATGACGAGGGCTACGAGCAGTACTTC. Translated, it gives CSANPNDEGYEQYF.

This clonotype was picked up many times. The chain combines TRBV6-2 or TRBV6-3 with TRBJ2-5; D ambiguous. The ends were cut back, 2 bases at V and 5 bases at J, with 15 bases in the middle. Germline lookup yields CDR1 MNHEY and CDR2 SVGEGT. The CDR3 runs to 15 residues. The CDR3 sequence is CASSYKPRTKETQYF. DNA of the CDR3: TGTGCCAGCAGTTACAAGCCCCGTACAAAGGAGACCCAGTACTTC.

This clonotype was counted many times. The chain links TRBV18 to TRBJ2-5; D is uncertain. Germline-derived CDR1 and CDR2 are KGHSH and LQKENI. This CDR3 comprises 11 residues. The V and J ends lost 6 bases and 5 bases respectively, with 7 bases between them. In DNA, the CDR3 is TGTGCCAGCTCTCCGGAGGAGACCCAGTACTTC. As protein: CASSPEETQYF.

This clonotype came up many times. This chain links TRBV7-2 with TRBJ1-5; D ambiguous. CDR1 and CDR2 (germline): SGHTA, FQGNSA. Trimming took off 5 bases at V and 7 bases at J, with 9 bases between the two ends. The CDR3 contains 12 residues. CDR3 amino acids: CASSPINQPQHF. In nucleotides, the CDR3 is TGTGCCAGCAGCCCTATAAACCAGCCCCAGCATTTT.

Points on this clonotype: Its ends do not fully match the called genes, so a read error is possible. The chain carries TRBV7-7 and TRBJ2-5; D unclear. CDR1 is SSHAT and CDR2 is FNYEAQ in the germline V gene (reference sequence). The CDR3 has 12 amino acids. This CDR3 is CASSVKGETQYF. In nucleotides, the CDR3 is TGTGCTAGCAGCGTTAAAGGAGAGACCCAGTACTTC.

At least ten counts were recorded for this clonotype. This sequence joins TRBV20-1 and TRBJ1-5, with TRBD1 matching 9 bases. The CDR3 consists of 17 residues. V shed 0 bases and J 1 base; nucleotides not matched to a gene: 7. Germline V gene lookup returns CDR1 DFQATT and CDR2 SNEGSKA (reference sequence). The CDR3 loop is CSARDPFGTGSNQPQHF. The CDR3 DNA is TGCAGTGCTAGAGACCCCTTCGGGACAGGGAGCAATCAGCCCCAGCATTTT.

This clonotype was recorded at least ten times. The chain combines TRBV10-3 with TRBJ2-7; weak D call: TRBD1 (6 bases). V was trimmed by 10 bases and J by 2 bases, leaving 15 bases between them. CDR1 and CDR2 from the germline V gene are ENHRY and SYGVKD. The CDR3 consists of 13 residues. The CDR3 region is CASSGQVPYEQYF. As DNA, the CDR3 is TGTGCCAGCTCGGGACAAGTCCCCTACGAGCAGTACTTC.

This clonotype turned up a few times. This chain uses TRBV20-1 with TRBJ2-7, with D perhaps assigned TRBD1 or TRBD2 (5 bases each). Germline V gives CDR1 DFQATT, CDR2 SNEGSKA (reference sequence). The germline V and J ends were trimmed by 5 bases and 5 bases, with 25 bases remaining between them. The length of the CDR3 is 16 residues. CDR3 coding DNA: TGCAGTGCTGGGGCGGGCGCGTCGGGAAAAACGAACGAGCAGTACTTC. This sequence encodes CSAGAGASGKTNEQYF.

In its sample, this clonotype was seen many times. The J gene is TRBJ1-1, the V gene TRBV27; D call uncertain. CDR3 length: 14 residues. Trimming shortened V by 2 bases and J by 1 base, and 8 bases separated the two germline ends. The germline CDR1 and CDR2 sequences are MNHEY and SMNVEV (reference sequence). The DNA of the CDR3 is TGTGCCAGCAGTTTACTAGACAAGAACACTGAAGCTTTCTTT. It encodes CASSLLDKNTEAFF.

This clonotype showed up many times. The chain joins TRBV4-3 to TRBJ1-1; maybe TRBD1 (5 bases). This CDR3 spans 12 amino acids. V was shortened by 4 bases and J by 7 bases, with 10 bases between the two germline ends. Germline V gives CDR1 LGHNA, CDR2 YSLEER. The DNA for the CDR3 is TGCGCCAGCAGCCCAAGGGGCGGTGAAGCTTTCTTT. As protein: CASSPRGGEAFF.

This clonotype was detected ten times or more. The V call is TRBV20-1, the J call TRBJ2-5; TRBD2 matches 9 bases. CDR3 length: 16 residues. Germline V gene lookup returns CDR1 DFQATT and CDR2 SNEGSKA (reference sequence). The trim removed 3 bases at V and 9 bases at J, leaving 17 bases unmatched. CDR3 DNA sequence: TGCAGTGCTAGGGCCGTAGTAGCGGGGGCCCCAAAGTCCCAGTACTTC. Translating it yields CSARAVVAGAPKSQYF.

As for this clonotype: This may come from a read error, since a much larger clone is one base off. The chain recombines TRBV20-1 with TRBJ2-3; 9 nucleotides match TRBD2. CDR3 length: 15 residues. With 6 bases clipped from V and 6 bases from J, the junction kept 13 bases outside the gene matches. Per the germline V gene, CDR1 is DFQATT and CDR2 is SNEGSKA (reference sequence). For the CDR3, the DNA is TGCAGTGCCACCGTTCATAGCGGGAGAGCGGATACGCAGTATTTT. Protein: CSATVHSGRADTQYF.

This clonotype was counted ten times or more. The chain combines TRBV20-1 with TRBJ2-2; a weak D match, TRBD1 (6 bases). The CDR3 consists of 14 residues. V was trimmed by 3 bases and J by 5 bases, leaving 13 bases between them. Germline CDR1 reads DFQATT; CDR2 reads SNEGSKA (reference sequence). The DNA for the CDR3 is TGCAGTGCTAGTTCTCCTAGGGGGACCGGGGAGCTGTTTTTT. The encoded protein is CSASSPRGTGELFF.

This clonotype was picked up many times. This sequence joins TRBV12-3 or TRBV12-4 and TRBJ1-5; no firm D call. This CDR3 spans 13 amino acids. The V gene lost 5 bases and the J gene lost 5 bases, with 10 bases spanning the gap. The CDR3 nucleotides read TGTGCCAGCAGTCGCGACGGCTATCAGCCCCAGCATTTT. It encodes CASSRDGYQPQHF.

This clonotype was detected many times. The CDR3 DNA sequence: TGTGCCATCAGTGAGTCAGAATTTCGTAGCAGCTCCTACGAGCAGTACTTC. Its protein is CAISESEFRSSSYEQYF. The chain combines TRBV10-3 with TRBJ2-7, with unresolved D. This CDR3 has 17 residues. Deletions cut 0 bases from V and 0 bases from J, with 15 bases between. Germline values: CDR1 ENHRY, CDR2 SYGVKD.

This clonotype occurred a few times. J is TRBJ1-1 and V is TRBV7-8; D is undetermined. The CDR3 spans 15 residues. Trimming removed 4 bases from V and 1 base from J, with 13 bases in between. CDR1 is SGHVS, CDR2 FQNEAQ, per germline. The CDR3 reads CASSSLEQSNTEAFF. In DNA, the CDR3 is TGTGCCAGCAGCTCGTTGGAGCAATCGAACACTGAAGCTTTCTTT.

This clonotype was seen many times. The CDR3, as DNA: TGTGCCAGCAGCCCCCTCCGGGACAGGGGGCATGAAAAACTGTTTTTT. Its protein product is CASSPLRDRGHEKLFF. The rearrangement uses TRBV7-2 and TRBJ1-4; TRBD1 aligns across 12 bases. The CDR3 covers 16 residues. Germline lookup yields CDR1 SGHTA and CDR2 FQGNSA. V trimming: 5 bases; J trimming: 6 bases; junction bases outside the gene matches: 7.

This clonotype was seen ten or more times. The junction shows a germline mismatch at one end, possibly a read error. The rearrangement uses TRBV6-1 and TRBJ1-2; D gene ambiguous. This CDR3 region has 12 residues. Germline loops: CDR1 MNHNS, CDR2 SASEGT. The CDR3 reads CASSEGVRPPGF. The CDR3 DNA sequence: TGTGCCAGCAGTGAAGGGGTCCGACCGCCCGGCTTC.

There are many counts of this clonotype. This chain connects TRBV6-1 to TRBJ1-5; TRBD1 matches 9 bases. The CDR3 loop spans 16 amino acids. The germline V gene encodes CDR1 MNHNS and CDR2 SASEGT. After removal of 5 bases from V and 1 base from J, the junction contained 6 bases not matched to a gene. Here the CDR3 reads CASSPRGTGSNQPQHF. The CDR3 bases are TGTGCCAGCAGTCCCAGGGGGACAGGGAGCAATCAGCCCCAGCATTTT.

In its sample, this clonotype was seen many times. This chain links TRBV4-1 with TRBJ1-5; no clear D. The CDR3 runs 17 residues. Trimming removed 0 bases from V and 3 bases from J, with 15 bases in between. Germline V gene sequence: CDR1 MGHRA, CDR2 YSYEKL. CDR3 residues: CASSQDDRSAPNQPQHF. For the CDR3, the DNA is TGCGCCAGCAGCCAAGACGATCGCAGCGCACCCAATCAGCCCCAGCATTTT.

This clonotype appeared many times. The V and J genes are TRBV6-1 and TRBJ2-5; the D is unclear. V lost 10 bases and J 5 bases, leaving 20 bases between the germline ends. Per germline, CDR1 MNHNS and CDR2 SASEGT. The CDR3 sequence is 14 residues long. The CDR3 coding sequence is TGTGCCACGACCCGTGGGCCTCCTGAGGAGACCCAGTACTTC. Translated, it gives CATTRGPPEETQYF.